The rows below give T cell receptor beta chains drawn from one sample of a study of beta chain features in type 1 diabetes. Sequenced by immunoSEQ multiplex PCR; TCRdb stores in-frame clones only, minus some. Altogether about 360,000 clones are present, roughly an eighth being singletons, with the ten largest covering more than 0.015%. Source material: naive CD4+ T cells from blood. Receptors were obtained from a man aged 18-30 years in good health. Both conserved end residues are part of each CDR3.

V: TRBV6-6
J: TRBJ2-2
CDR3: CASSYSPVHTGELFF

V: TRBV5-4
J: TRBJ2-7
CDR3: CASSSGLAGEGEQYF

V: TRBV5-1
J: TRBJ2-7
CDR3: CASSAYAGNHEQYF

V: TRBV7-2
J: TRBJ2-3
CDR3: CASSQRGRQAWDTQYF

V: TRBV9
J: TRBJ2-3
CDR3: CASSVAPGTSTDTQYF

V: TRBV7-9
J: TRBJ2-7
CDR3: CASGLTGAIYEQYF

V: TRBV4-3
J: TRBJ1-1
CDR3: CASSQESGGTEAFF

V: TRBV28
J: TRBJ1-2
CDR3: CASSFPGLPKPNYGYTF

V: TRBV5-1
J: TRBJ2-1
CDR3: CASTDRRGPGNEQFF

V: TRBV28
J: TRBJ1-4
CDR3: CASSSPGQDVVEKLFF

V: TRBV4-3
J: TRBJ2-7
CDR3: CASSQGLAGVLFEQYF

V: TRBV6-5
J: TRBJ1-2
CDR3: CASSYSRAHNYGYTF

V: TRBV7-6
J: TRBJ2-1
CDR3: CASRSTSGPINEQFF

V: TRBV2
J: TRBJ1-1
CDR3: CASRGVGTEAFF

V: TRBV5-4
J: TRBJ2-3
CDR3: CASSGTSREWDTQYF

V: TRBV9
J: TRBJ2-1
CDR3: CASSVSSSDNEQFF

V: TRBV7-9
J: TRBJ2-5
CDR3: CASSQGQGQETQYF